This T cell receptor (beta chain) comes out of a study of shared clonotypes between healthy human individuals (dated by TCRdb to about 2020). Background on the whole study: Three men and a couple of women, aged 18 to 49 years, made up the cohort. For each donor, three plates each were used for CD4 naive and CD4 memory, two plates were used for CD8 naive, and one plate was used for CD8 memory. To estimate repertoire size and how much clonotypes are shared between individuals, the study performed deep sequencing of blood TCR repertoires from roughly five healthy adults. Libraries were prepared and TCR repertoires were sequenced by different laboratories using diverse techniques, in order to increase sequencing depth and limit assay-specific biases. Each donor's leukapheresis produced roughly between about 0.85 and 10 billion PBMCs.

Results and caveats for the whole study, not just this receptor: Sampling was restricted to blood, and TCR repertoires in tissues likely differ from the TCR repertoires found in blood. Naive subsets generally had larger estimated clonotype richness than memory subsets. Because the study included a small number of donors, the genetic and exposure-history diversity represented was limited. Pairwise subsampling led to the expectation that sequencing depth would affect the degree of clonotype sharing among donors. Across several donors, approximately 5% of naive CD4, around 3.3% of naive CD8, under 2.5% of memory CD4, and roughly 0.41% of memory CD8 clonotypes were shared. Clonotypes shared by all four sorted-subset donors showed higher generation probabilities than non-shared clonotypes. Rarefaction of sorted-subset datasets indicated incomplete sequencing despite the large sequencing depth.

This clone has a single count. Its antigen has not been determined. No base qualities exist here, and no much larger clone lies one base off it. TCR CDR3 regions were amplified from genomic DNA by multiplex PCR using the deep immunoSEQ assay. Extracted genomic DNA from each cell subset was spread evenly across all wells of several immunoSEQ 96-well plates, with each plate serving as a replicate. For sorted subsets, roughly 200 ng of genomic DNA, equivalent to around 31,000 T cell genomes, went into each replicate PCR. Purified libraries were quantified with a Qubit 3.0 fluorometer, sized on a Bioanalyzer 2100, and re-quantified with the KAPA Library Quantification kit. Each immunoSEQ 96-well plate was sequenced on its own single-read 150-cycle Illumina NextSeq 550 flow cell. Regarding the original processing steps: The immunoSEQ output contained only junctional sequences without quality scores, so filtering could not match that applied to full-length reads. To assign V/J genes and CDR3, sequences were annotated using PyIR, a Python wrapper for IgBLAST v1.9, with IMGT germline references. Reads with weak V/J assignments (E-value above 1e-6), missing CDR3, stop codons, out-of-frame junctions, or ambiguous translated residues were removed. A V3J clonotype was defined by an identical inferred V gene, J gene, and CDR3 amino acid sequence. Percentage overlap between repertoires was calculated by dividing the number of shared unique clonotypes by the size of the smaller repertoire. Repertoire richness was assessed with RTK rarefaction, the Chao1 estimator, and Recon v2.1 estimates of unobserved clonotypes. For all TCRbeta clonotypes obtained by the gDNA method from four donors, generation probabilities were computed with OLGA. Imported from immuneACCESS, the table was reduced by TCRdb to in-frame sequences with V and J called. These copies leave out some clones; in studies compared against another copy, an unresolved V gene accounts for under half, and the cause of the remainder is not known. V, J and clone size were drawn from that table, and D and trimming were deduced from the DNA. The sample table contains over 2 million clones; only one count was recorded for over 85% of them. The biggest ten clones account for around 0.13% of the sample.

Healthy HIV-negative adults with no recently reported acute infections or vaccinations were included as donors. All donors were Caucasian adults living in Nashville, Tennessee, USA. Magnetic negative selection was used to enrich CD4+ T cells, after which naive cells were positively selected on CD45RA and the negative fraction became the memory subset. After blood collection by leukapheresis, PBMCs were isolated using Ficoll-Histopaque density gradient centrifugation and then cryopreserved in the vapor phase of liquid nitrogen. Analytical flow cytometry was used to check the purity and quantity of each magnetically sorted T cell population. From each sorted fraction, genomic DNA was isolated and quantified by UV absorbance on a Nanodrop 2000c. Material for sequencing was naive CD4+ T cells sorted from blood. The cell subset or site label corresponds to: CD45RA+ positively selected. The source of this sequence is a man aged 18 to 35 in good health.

The sequenced DNA is TGTGCCAGCAGCATCTCCGGGACAGGGGCCATCTATGGCTACACCTTC. It codes for CASSISGTGAIYGYTF. Here the chain combines TRBV7-8 and TRBJ1-2; 10 central nucleotides agree with TRBD1. V trim: 5 bases; J trim: 4 bases; unmatched bases: 10. CDR3 length: 16 amino acids, cysteine to phenylalanine. Only the CDR3 DNA stays, 48 bases, in frame from base 1. CDR1 and CDR2, per the germline V gene, are SGHVS and FQNEAQ.